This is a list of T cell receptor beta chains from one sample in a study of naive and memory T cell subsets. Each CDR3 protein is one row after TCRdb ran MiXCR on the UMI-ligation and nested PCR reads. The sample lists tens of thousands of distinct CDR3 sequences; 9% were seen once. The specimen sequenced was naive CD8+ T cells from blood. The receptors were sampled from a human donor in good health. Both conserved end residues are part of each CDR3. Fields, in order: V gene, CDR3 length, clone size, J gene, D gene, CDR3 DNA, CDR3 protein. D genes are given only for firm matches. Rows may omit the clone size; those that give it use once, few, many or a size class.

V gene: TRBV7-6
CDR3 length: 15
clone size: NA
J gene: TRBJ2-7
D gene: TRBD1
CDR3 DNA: TGTGCCAGCAGCTTAGCAGGGGGCCTGAGCTACGAGCAGTACTTC
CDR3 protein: CASSLAGGLSYEQYF

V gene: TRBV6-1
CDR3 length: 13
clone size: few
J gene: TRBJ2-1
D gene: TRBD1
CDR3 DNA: TGTGCCAGCAGTGCGACAGGGTCGGGTGAGCAGTTCTTC
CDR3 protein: CASSATGSGEQFF

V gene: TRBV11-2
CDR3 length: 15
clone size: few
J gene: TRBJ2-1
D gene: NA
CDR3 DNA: TGTGCCAGCAGCTTATCAGGGGACGGCTACAATGAGCAGTTCTTC
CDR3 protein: CASSLSGDGYNEQFF

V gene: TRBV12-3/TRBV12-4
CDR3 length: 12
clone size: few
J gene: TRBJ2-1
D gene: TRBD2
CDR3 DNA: TGTGCCAGCAGTTTTCGGGGGGGTGAGCAGTTCTTC
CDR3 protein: CASSFRGGEQFF

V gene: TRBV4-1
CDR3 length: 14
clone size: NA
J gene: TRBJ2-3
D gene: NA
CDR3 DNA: TGCGCCAGCAGCCCGCACAGAAGCACAGATACGCAGTATTTT
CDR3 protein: CASSPHRSTDTQYF

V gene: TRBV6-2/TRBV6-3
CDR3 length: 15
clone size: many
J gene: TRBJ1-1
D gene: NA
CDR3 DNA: TGTGCCAGCAGTTCCCGGGGACATTTGAACACTGAAGCTTTCTTT
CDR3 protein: CASSSRGHLNTEAFF

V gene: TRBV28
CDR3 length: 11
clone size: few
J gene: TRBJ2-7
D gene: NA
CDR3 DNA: TGTGCCAGCAGTTTCCGGCACGAGCAGTACTTC
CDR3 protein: CASSFRHEQYF

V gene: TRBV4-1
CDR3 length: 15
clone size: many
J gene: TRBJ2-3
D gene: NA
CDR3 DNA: TGCGCCAGCAGCCAAGCGAGCGTACGCACAGATACGCAGTATTTT
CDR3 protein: CASSQASVRTDTQYF

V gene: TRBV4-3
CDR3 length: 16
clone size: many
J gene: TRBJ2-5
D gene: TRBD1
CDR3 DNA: TGCGCCAGCAGCCAAGATCGACAGGGGTCGACAGAGACCCAGTACTTC
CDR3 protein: CASSQDRQGSTETQYF

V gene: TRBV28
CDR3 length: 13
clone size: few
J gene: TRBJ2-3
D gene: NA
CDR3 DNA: TGTGCCAGCAGCTTGGGACAAGCAGATACGCAGTATTTT
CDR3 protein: CASSLGQADTQYF

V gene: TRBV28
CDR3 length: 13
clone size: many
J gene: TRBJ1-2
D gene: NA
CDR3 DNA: TGTGCCAGCAGTCCCATCCGAGACTATGGCTACACCTTC
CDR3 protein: CASSPIRDYGYTF

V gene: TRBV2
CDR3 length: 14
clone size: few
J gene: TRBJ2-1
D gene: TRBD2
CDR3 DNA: TGTGCCAGCATTGAAGCGGGAGAGCTAAGTGAGCAGTTCTTC
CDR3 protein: CASIEAGELSEQFF

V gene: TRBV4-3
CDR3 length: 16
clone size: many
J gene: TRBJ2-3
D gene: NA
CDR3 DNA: TGCGCCAGCAGCCAAGAAGTGATAGGGCGGACAGATACGCAGTATTTT
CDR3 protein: CASSQEVIGRTDTQYF

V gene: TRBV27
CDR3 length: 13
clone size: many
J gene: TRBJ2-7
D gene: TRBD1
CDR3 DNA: TGTGCCAGCAGTTTATCGACAGGGTATGAGCAGTACTTC
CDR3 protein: CASSLSTGYEQYF

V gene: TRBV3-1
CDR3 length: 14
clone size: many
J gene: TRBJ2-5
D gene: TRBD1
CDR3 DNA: TGTGCCAGCAGCCAAGGGGACAGCCAAGAGACCCAGTACTTC
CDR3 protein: CASSQGDSQETQYF

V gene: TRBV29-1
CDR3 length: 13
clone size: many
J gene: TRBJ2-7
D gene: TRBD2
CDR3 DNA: TGCAGCGTGAAAGCGGGAGACTCCTACGAGCAGTACTTC
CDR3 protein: CSVKAGDSYEQYF

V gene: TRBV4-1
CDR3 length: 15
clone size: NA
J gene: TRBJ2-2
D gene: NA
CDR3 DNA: TGCGCCAGCAGCCAAGTGTCCAGTAACACCGGGGAGCTGTTTTTT
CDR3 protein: CASSQVSSNTGELFF

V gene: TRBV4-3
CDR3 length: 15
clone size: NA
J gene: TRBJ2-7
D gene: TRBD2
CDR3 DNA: TGCGCCAGCAGCCGCCTAGCGGCCCCAGGCGACGAGCAGTACTTC
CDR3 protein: CASSRLAAPGDEQYF

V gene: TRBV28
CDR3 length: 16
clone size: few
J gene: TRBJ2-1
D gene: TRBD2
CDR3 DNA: TGTGCCAGCAGTTCTCGCTGGGGGGGTTCCTACAATGAGCAGTTCTTC
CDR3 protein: CASSSRWGGSYNEQFF

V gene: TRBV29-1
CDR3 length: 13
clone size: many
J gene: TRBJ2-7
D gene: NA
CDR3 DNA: TGCAGCGTTGAGGTCCCTGGATCCTACGAGCAGTACTTC
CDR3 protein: CSVEVPGSYEQYF

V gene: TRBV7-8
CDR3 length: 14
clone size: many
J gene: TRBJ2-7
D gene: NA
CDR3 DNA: TGTGCCAGCAGCCCGGGACTGTACTCCTACGAGCAGTACTTC
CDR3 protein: CASSPGLYSYEQYF

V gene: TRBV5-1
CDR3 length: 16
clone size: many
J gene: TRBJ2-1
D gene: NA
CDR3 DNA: TGCGCCAGCAGCTTGGCTGCGCTAGGCAGCTACAATGAGCAGTTCTTC
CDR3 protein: CASSLAALGSYNEQFF

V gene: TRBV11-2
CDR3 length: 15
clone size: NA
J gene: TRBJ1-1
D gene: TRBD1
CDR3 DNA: TGTGCCAGCAGCCGGCGACAGGGGACCAACACTGAAGCTTTCTTT
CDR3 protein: CASSRRQGTNTEAFF

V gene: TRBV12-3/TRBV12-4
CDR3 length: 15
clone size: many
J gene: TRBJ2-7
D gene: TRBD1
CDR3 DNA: TGTGCCAGCAGCCCGGGACAGGGAAGATCCTACGAGCAGTACTTC
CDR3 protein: CASSPGQGRSYEQYF